This T cell receptor (beta chain) was found in a study of T cells in Graves' hyperthyroidism and ophthalmopathy. Study-level background: Before any treatment, at initial diagnosis, peripheral blood was collected.

Findings and caveats of the study: Among thyroid clonotypes expanded above 0.001, most also appeared in blood.

The investigators amplified TCR beta CDR3 regions from RNA transcripts. HTBI primers drove first-round RT-PCR of the TCR CDR3. TCRdb reanalysed the multiplex PCR reads using MiXCR and keeps one entry per CDR3 protein. Among hundreds of thousands of distinct CDR3 sequences listed, 20% to 25% were seen once. With respect to this clonotype: Its antigen remains unknown.

Between the trimmed V and J ends, which lost 4 bases and 4 bases, there was a span of 19 bases. CDR3 length: 16 amino acids. Criteria for exclusion of patients were uncontrolled infection, other autoimmune disease, pregnancy or lactation. The chain carries TRBV12-3 or TRBV12-4 and TRBJ1-1; D call uncertain. The TCR comes from a man aged 50 to 59 with Graves' hyperthyroidism. Specimen: blood. The CDR3 reads CASSSTRTEGGTEAFF. The CDR3 DNA is TGTGCCAGCAGTTCTACTCGAACCGAAGGAGGCACTGAAGCTTTCTTT.